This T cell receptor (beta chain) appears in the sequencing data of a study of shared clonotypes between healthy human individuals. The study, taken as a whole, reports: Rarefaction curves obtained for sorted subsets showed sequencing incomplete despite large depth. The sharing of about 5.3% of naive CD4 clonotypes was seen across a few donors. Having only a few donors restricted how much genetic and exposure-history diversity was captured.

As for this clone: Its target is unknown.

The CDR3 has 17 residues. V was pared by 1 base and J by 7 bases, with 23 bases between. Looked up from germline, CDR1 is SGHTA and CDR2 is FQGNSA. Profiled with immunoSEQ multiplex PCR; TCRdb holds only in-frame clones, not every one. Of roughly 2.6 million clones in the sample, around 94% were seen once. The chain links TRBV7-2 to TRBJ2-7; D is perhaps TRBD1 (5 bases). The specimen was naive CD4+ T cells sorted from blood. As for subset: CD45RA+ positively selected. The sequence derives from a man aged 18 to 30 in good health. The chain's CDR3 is CASSLEPPTALYQEQYF. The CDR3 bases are TGTGCCAGCAGCTTAGAACCCCCGACAGCCCTATATCAAGAGCAGTACTTC.